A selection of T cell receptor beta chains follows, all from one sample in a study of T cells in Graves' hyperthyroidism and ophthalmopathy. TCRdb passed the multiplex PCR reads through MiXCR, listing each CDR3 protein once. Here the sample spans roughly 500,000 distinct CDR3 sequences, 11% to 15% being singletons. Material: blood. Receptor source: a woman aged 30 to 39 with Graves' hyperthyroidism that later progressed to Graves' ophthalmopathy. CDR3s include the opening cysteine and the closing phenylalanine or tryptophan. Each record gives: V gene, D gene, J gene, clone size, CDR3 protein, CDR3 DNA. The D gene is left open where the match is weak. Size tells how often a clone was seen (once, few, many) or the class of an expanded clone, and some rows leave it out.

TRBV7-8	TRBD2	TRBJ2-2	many	CASSLALWEGTGELFF	TGTGCCAGCAGCTTAGCGCTGTGGGAGGGGACCGGGGAGCTGTTTTTT
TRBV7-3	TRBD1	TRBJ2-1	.	CASSHPGGQGSYNEQFF	TGTGCCAGCAGCCACCCGGGCGGACAGGGGTCCTACAATGAGCAGTTCTTC
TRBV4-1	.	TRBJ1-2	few	CASSQGYQVGYGYTF	TGCGCCAGCAGCCAAGGTTACCAGGTCGGCTATGGCTACACCTTC
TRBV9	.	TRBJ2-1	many	CASSLIKEGNNEQFF	TGTGCCAGCAGCCTCATAAAGGAGGGGAACAATGAGCAGTTCTTC
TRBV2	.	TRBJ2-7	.	CASSDPERYEQYF	TGTGCCAGCAGTGACCCAGAGAGGTACGAGCAGTACTTC
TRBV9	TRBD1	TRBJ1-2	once	CASSVVGSGGYDTF	TGTGCCAGCAGCGTAGTGGGGTCAGGGGGCTACGACACCTTC
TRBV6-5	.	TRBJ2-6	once	CASSYSTRHGVPGANVLTF	TGTGCCAGCAGTTACTCGACCCGACACGGGGTTCCAGGGGCCAACGTCCTGACTTTC
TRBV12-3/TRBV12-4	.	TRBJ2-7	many	CASAPPLGREEAYEQYF	TGTGCCAGCGCGCCCCCTCTGGGCAGGGAAGAAGCCTACGAGCAGTACTTC
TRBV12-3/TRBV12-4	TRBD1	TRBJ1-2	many	CASSSGQGGKYGYTF	TGTGCCAGCAGTTCCGGACAGGGCGGGAAATATGGCTACACCTTC
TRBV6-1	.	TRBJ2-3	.	CASSENGGGTDTQYF	TGTGCCAGCAGTGAGAACGGCGGGGGCACAGATACGCAGTATTTT
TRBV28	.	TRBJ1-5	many	CASSSGARGQPQHF	TGTGCCAGCAGTTCAGGAGCTCGGGGGCAGCCCCAGCATTTT
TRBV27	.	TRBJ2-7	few	CASSSLGAGELEQYF	TGTGCCAGCAGTTCCCTCGGGGCGGGCGAACTCGAGCAGTACTTC
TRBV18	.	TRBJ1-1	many	CASSPAAGLNTEAFF	TGTGCCAGCTCACCAGCGGCAGGGCTGAACACTGAAGCTTTCTTT
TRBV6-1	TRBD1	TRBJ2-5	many	CASSTRQGALETQYF	TGTGCCAGCAGTACCAGACAGGGGGCTTTGGAGACCCAGTACTTC
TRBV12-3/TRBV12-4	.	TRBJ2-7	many	CASSLGVSYEQYF	TGTGCCAGCAGTTTAGGGGTCTCCTACGAGCAGTACTTC
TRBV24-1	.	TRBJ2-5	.	CATSDLTGSQETQYF	TGTGCCACCAGTGATTTGACAGGTTCCCAAGAGACCCAGTACTTC
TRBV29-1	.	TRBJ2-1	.	CSVEHLVLNEQFF	TGCAGCGTTGAACATCTAGTTTTGAATGAGCAGTTCTTC
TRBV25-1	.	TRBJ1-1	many	CASSGSQGATEAFF	TGTGCCAGCAGTGGTTCACAGGGAGCCACTGAAGCTTTCTTT
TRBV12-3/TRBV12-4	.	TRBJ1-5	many	CASSFGGRSNQPQHF	TGTGCCAGCAGTTTTGGGGGTCGTAGCAATCAGCCCCAGCATTTT
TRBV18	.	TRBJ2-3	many	CASSPFRDSTDTQYF	TGTGCCAGCTCACCATTCCGGGACAGCACAGATACGCAGTATTTT
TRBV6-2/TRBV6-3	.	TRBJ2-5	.	CASTAEGRGYQETQYF	TGTGCCAGCACTGCTGAGGGACGGGGGTACCAAGAGACCCAGTACTTC
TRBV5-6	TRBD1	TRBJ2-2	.	CASSSHRGRSTGELLF	TGTGCCAGCAGCTCCCACAGGGGGCGATCCACCGGGGAGCTGCTTTTT
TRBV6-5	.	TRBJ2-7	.	CASSYSSRDNYEQYF	TGTGCCAGCAGTTACTCTTCTCGGGATAACTACGAGCAGTACTTC
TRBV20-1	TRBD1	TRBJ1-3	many	CSATRDSVAGNTIYF	TGCAGTGCGACCCGGGACAGTGTAGCTGGAAACACCATATATTTT
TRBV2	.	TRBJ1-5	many	CASILGYGQPQHF	TGTGCCAGCATATTGGGGTATGGTCAGCCCCAGCATTTT
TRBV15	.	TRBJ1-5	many	CATSSAESSWGPQHF	TGTGCCACCAGCAGCGCAGAGAGTAGCTGGGGTCCCCAGCATTTT
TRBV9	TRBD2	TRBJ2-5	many	CASSPGLAGAETQYF	TGTGCCAGCAGTCCGGGACTAGCGGGAGCAGAGACCCAGTACTTC
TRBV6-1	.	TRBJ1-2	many	CASSPGSGGGYGYTF	TGTGCCAGCAGCCCCGGGTCTGGGGGAGGGTATGGCTACACCTTC
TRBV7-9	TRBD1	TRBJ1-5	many	CASSGTEGAPSNQPQHF	TGTGCCAGCAGCGGGACGGAGGGGGCGCCGAGCAATCAGCCCCAGCATTTT
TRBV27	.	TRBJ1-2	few	CASSHDSGDYGYTF	TGTGCCAGCAGTCATGACAGTGGGGACTATGGCTACACCTTC
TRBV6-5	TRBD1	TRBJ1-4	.	CASSYLSGDRDTTNEKLFF	TGTGCCAGCAGTTATTTATCGGGGGACAGGGATACAACTAATGAAAAACTGTTTTTT
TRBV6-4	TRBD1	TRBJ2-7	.	CASSDSDGQGNSEQYF	TGTGCCAGCAGTGACTCTGACGGACAGGGTAATTCCGAGCAGTACTTC
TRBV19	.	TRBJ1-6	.	CASSPGKERSPLHF	TGTGCCAGTAGTCCAGGAAAGGAGCGTTCACCCCTCCACTTT
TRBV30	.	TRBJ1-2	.	CAWRFAGTSQGYTF	TGTGCCTGGAGATTTGCAGGGACGTCTCAGGGCTACACCTTC
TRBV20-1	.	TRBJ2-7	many	CSATTDITYEQYF	TGCAGTGCCACCACCGATATAACCTACGAGCAGTACTTC
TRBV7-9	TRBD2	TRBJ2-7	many	CASSPGGASGRIEQYF	TGTGCCAGCAGCCCTGGAGGTGCTAGCGGGAGAATCGAGCAGTACTTC
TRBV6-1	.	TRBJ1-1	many	CASSSWTDTEAFF	TGTGCCAGCAGTTCCTGGACGGACACTGAAGCTTTCTTT
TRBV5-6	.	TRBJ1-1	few	CASSPGARTEAFF	TGTGCCAGCAGCCCAGGGGCTCGCACTGAAGCTTTCTTT
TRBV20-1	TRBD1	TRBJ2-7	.	CSAGRGPSYEQYF	TGCAGTGCCGGCAGGGGGCCCTCCTACGAGCAGTACTTC
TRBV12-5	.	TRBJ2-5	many	CASGLEPAYLETQYF	TGTGCTAGTGGTTTGGAACCGGCTTATTTAGAGACCCAGTACTTC
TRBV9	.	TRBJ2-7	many	CASSVSSQGHEQYF	TGTGCCAGCAGCGTGTCCTCACAGGGCCACGAGCAGTACTTC
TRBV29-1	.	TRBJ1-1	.	CSVIDLLDTEAFF	TGCAGCGTTATTGACCTTTTGGACACTGAAGCTTTCTTT
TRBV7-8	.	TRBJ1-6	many	CASSLGVQLNSPLHF	TGTGCCAGCAGCCTCGGGGTACAACTGAATTCACCCCTCCACTTT
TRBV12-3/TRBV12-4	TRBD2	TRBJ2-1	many	CASSLHGASGSSYNEQFF	TGTGCCAGCAGTTTACACGGTGCTAGCGGCAGCTCCTACAATGAGCAGTTCTTC
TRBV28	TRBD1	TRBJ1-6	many	CASSRETGGGSPLHF	TGTGCCAGCAGTCGCGAGACAGGGGGAGGTTCACCCCTCCACTTT
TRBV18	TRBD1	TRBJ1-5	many	CASRDRETNQPQHF	TGTGCCAGCCGAGACAGGGAAACAAATCAGCCCCAGCATTTT
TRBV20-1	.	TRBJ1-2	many	CSARLVAGWGYTF	TGCAGTGCTAGACTGGTGGCAGGGTGGGGCTACACCTTC